The sequence of this T cell receptor (beta chain) was determined in a study of T cell repertoires in cytomegalovirus infection. Study at large: CMV epitopes, recently identified HLA-C-restricted and well-studied HLA-B-restricted, were used.

The CDR3 extends over 11 amino acids. Trimming took 6 bases from V and 8 from J, leaving 8 bases between them. CDR1 is SEHNR and CDR2 is FQNEAQ in the germline V gene (reference sequence). MiXCR was run by TCRdb on the reads, yielding one entry per CDR3 protein. The sample shows 340,000 or so distinct CDR3 sequences, 25% of them seen only once. A word on this clonotype: The antigen remains undetermined.

The material sequenced was cultured PBMCs, taken from culture after CMV antigen stimulation. The rearrangement uses TRBV7-9 and TRBJ2-1, with a tentative D call TRBD2 (5 bases). The receptor comes from a human donor in good health (CMV status not recorded). Some clones in this sample may be carry-over from other donors' samples. The CDR3: CASSRSDEQFF. CDR3 bases: TGTGCCAGCAGTCGTAGCGATGAGCAGTTCTTC.